The rows below give T cell receptor beta chains drawn from one sample of a study of blood T cell repertoires in COVID-19. Assay: immunoSEQ multiplex PCR; the TCRdb copy retains only in-frame clones and omits some. The sample lists around 300,000 clones, 90% occurring once. Sequenced sample: PBMCs or T cells enriched from blood (not recorded which). These receptors were obtained from a young woman with acute COVID-19. Each CDR3 is given with its conserved first and last residue. D genes are given only for firm matches. Where a row states a size, it is once, few, many or the class of an expanded clone; other rows omit it.

clone_size | d_call | j_call | v_call | cdr3_length | cdr3_aa | cdr3_nt
. | TRBD2 | TRBJ2-2 | TRBV27 | 17 | CASSPSVSGSGTGELFF | TGTGCCAGCAGTCCCTCGGTTAGCGGGAGTGGCACCGGGGAGCTGTTTTTT
. | . | TRBJ2-1 | TRBV3-1/TRBV3-2 | 13 | CASSQDPYNEQFF | TGTGCCAGCAGCCAAGACCCATACAATGAGCAGTTCTTC
. | . | TRBJ1-1 | TRBV27 | 13 | CASQAQGGTEAFF | TGTGCCAGCCAGGCTCAGGGCGGCACTGAAGCTTTCTTT
. | . | TRBJ2-1 | TRBV7-3 | 15 | CASSLWRARYNEQFF | TGTGCCAGCAGCTTATGGCGGGCGCGGTACAATGAGCAGTTCTTC
. | . | TRBJ2-1 | TRBV19 | 14 | CASRGLDSYNEQFF | TGTGCCAGTCGGGGACTCGACTCCTACAATGAGCAGTTCTTC
few | . | TRBJ1-1 | TRBV7-8 | 14 | CASSLAGGYTEAFF | TGTGCCAGCAGCTTAGCGGGGGGTTACACTGAAGCTTTCTTT
few | . | TRBJ1-6 | TRBV5-8 | 15 | CASSLDPGRDSPLHF | TGTGCCAGCAGCTTGGATCCAGGGAGGGATTCACCCCTCCACTTT
. | TRBD2 | TRBJ2-2 | TRBV7-2 | 15 | CASRVAGANTGELFF | TGTGCCAGCAGGGTAGCGGGAGCGAACACCGGGGAGCTGTTTTTT
once | . | TRBJ1-2 | TRBV4-1 | 14 | CASSQESAGAGYTF | TGCGCCAGCAGCCAAGAGAGCGCGGGGGCGGGCTACACCTTC
. | . | TRBJ1-2 | TRBV15 | 15 | CATSRDMRTNYGYTF | TGTGCCACCAGCAGAGATATGAGAACTAACTATGGCTACACCTTC
. | . | TRBJ2-2 | TRBV7-6 | 16 | CASSLVAGARTGELFF | TGTGCCAGCAGCTTAGTCGCGGGGGCGCGAACCGGGGAGCTGTTTTTT
. | . | TRBJ1-3 | TRBV24-1 | 12 | CATSDRGNTIYF | TGTGCCACCAGTGACCGTGGAAACACCATATATTTT
. | . | TRBJ2-7 | TRBV5-6 | 15 | CASSNLGLDSYEQYF | TGTGCCAGCAGCAACTTGGGCCTCGATTCCTACGAGCAGTACTTC
. | . | TRBJ1-1 | TRBV28 | 14 | CASRRATGFTEAFF | TGTGCCAGCAGACGTGCGACAGGCTTCACTGAAGCTTTCTTT
. | . | TRBJ1-5 | TRBV5-1 | 13 | CASSLGSDQPQHF | TGCGCCAGCAGCTTGGGGAGCGATCAGCCCCAGCATTTT
few | . | TRBJ2-7 | TRBV7-3 | 12 | CASSFYAYEQYF | TGTGCCAGCAGCTTCTACGCGTACGAGCAGTACTTC
once | TRBD2 | TRBJ2-7 | TRBV5-5 | 15 | CASSLQTSGRDEQYF | TGTGCCAGCAGCCTACAGACTAGCGGGAGGGACGAGCAGTACTTC
. | TRBD2 | TRBJ2-7 | TRBV18 | 14 | CASSPPGLAHEQYF | TGTGCCAGCTCACCACCGGGACTAGCCCACGAGCAGTACTTC
many | TRBD1 | TRBJ1-1 | TRBV6-1 | 16 | CASSEKGTGLNTEAFF | TGTGCCAGCAGTGAAAAAGGGACAGGACTGAACACTGAAGCTTTCTTT
. | . | TRBJ1-1 | TRBV9 | 12 | CASGGRNTEAFF | TGTGCCAGCGGAGGGAGGAACACTGAAGCTTTCTTT
few | TRBD2 | TRBJ2-2 | TRBV5-1 | 18 | CASRHGASGRTRTGELFF | TGCGCCAGCAGACACGGGGCTAGCGGGAGGACCAGAACCGGGGAGCTGTTTTTT
. | TRBD1 | TRBJ1-4 | TRBV5-1 | 15 | CASSFGTGRTEKLFF | TGCGCCAGCAGCTTCGGGACAGGGCGGACTGAAAAACTGTTTTTT
. | . | TRBJ2-2 | TRBV7-3 | 13 | CASSFKNTGELFF | TGTGCCAGCAGCTTTAAGAACACCGGGGAGCTGTTTTTT
. | TRBD2 | TRBJ2-5 | TRBV5-1 | 16 | CASSPGTSGTEETQYF | TGCGCCAGCAGCCCCGGGACTAGCGGGACCGAGGAGACCCAGTACTTC
. | . | TRBJ1-2 | TRBV12-3/TRBV12-4 | 12 | CASSLKGDGYTF | TGTGCCAGCAGTTTAAAAGGGGATGGCTACACCTTC
few | . | TRBJ1-1 | TRBV21-1 | 17 | CASSPLCWGEKNTEAFF | TGTGCCAGCAGCCCACTTTGCTGGGGAGAAAAGAACACTGAAGCTTTCTTT
. | . | TRBJ2-5 | TRBV2 | 18 | CASSVISGQRIIQETQYF | TGTGCCAGCAGTGTGATATCGGGACAACGTATTATCCAAGAGACCCAGTACTTC
. | TRBD1 | TRBJ1-1 | TRBV7-9 | 14 | CASSPGTGKVEAFF | TGTGCCAGCAGCCCCGGGACAGGGAAGGTTGAAGCTTTCTTT
. | . | TRBJ1-5 | TRBV19 | 15 | CATTGSGSSNQPQHF | TGTGCCACTACAGGTTCGGGCTCTAGCAATCAGCCCCAGCATTTT
. | . | TRBJ2-7 | TRBV24-1 | 17 | CATSDWARETNSYEQYF | TGTGCCACCAGTGATTGGGCACGGGAGACTAATAGCTACGAGCAGTACTTC
. | TRBD1 | TRBJ2-4 | TRBV9 | 15 | CASSDDRGAKNIQYF | TGTGCCAGCAGCGATGACAGGGGGGCCAAAAACATTCAGTACTTC
. | . | TRBJ2-1 | TRBV6-5 | 12 | CASSPLYNEQFF | TGTGCCAGCAGCCCCCTTTACAATGAGCAGTTCTTC
. | . | TRBJ1-2 | TRBV5-1 | 15 | CASTPTTGGPYGYTF | TGCGCCAGCACCCCGACGACGGGGGGACCTTATGGCTACACCTTC
. | . | TRBJ2-1 | TRBV9 | 16 | CASSVGATRSYNEQFF | TGTGCCAGCAGCGTAGGGGCTACGCGCTCCTACAATGAGCAGTTCTTC
. | TRBD1 | TRBJ1-3 | TRBV2 | 15 | CASSTQGAAGNTIYF | TGTGCCAGCAGTACACAGGGGGCGGCTGGAAACACCATATATTTT
. | . | TRBJ2-5 | TRBV29-1 | 12 | CSGGFTGETQYF | TGCAGCGGCGGGTTTACGGGAGAGACCCAGTACTTC
. | . | TRBJ2-3 | TRBV9 | 14 | CASSVLGGTDTQYF | TGTGCCAGCAGTGTTCTAGGGGGCACAGATACGCAGTATTTT
. | TRBD1 | TRBJ2-7 | TRBV6-5 | 16 | CASSFTKPGQQFEQYF | TGTGCCAGCAGTTTCACAAAGCCGGGACAGCAATTCGAGCAGTACTTC
. | . | TRBJ1-4 | TRBV6-5 | 15 | CASSYSGATNEKLFF | TGTGCCAGCAGTTACTCAGGGGCAACTAATGAAAAACTGTTTTTT